This record concerns one T cell receptor beta chain sequence. These data come from a study of cytomegalovirus exposure and HLA in healthy donors. Looking at the study overall: Per a later analysis, the 666 first-cohort and approximately 120 validation repertoires shared one platform.

This CDR3 is 15 amino acids long. Germline V gives CDR1 GTSNPN, CDR2 SVGIG (reference sequence). J gave up 4 bases and V 4 bases, and 8 bases lay outside the gene matches. This table comes from immunoSEQ multiplex PCR, and its TCRdb copy is limited to in-frame clones, with some not included. The sample includes about 220,000 clones, just over 90% of them seen just once. The source of this sequence is a woman younger than 30 in good health and CMV-seronegative. Sequencing used PBMCs. The genes are TRBV30 and TRBJ2-1; 9 bases are a match to TRBD2. The CDR3 DNA follows: TGTGCCTGGATCAAGACTAGCGGACTTTACAATGAGCAGTTCTTC. Translated: CAWIKTSGLYNEQFF.